One and the same sample provided the 15 T cell receptor beta chains below, sequenced in a study of shared clonotypes between healthy human individuals. Some clones are missing from TCRdb's copy, which holds only in-frame ones; the method was immunoSEQ multiplex PCR. The profile shows about 480,000 clones, 79% of them singletons. Sequencing used PBMCs. Receptor source: a woman between 35 and 50 years old in good health. Some clones in this sample may be carry-over from other donors' samples.

This chain links TRBV5-1 with TRBJ2-1, with TRBD2 matching over 7 bases. Germline CDR1 reads SGHRS; CDR2 reads YFSETQ. Unmatched junction bases numbered 7, after V lost 0 bases and J lost 4 bases. The CDR3 loop spans 16 amino acids. In nucleotides, the CDR3 is TGCGCCAGCAGCTTGGAGTCTCTACTAGCGTACAATGAGCAGTTCTTC. Its translation is CASSLESLLAYNEQFF.

This chain links TRBV5-6 with TRBJ2-1, with D perhaps given as TRBD1 or TRBD2 (5 bases each). V lost 0 bases and J 4 bases, leaving 11 bases between the germline ends. The CDR3 runs 15 residues. Germline V gene sequence: CDR1 SGHDT, CDR2 YYEEEE. The CDR3 DNA follows: TGTGCCAGCAGCTTGGTCCGGGACGGGTACAATGAGCAGTTCTTC. This translates into CASSLVRDGYNEQFF.

V is TRBV7-9 and J is TRBJ1-4, with D unresolved. V dropped 2 bases and J dropped 3 bases, with 7 bases sitting between them. CDR3 size: 14 residues. Looked up from germline, CDR1 is SEHNR and CDR2 is FQNEAQ (reference sequence). The CDR3 sequence: CASSLTIANEKLFF. DNA for the CDR3: TGTGCCAGCAGCTTAACTATAGCTAATGAAAAACTGTTTTTT.

The J gene is TRBJ2-7, the V gene TRBV27; D is possibly TRBD2 (6 bases). Germline lookup yields CDR1 MNHEY and CDR2 SMNVEV (reference sequence). Trimming cost V 2 bases and J 0 bases, with 8 bases left between them. The CDR3 extends over 14 amino acids. CDR3 coding DNA: TGTGCCAGCAGTTTACGGGAGAGCTCCTACGAGCAGTACTTC. This translates into CASSLRESSYEQYF.

This rearrangement joins TRBV21-1 to TRBJ2-7; the D call in the table, TRBD2, was not verified against the DNA. TRBV21-1 counts as a pseudogene. The CDR3 length is 17 residues. The CDR3 DNA sequence: TGTGCCAGCAGCTGGTGTCTAGCGGGAGGAAGAACCTACGAGCAGTACTTC. Encoded protein: CASSWCLAGGRTYEQYF.

There are many counts of this clone. The chain has TRBV7-3 and TRBJ2-5; the D gene could be TRBD1 or TRBD2 (5 bases each). V was clipped by 1 base and J by 7 bases, with 13 bases between them. The V gene's germline CDR1 is SGHTA and CDR2 FQGTGA. The CDR3 spans 14 residues. Here the CDR3 DNA reads TGTGCCAGCAGCTTAATGGGGGATAGTGGGACCCAGTACTTC. Protein sequence: CASSLMGDSGTQYF.

This chain joins TRBV7-9 and TRBJ2-1; 13 bases match TRBD2. With 6 bases clipped from V and 8 bases from J, the junction kept 4 bases outside the gene matches. The CDR3 is made up of 14 amino acids. Germline assignment: CDR1 SEHNR and CDR2 FQNEAQ (reference sequence). This CDR3 reads CASRILAGGDEQFF. Written as DNA, the CDR3 is TGTGCCAGCAGAATACTAGCGGGAGGGGATGAGCAGTTCTTC.

Only a few counts were recorded for this clone. The rearrangement uses TRBV4-2 and TRBJ1-5; no clear D. The CDR3 spans 15 residues. V was shortened by 3 bases and J by 7 bases, with 16 bases between the two germline ends. Germline values: CDR1 LGHNA, CDR2 YNFKEQ. The CDR3 DNA reads TGTGCCAGCAGCCATAACGGGGAGGGTGGACAGCCCCAGCATTTT. This translates into CASSHNGEGGQPQHF.

As regards this clone: The junction departs from germline at one end; a sequencing error may be responsible. The sample has other DNA sequences that encode this CDR3 too. This sequence joins TRBV7-2 and TRBJ2-1; D gene ambiguous. Germline CDR1 reads SGHTA; CDR2 reads FQGNSA. The CDR3 has 13 residues. This CDR3 is CASSLGSHNEQFF. Written as DNA, the CDR3 is TGTGCCAGCAGCTTAGGCTCCCACAATGAGCAGTTCTTC.

This rearrangement joins TRBV9 to TRBJ1-2; D perhaps matches TRBD1 (6 bases). CDR1 and CDR2 from the germline V gene are SGDLS and YYNGEE. The CDR3 runs 14 residues. Trimming took 0 bases from V and 7 from J, leaving 13 bases between them. The chain's CDR3 is CASSVGVGGGGYTF. As DNA, the CDR3 is TGTGCCAGCAGCGTAGGGGTAGGGGGAGGTGGCTACACCTTC.

This clone was picked up many times. The J gene is TRBJ1-5, the V gene TRBV19; D unclear. Germline loops: CDR1 LNHDA, CDR2 SQIVND (reference sequence). The ends were cut back, 3 bases at V and 5 bases at J, with 8 bases in the middle. This CDR3 spans 13 amino acids. The CDR3 DNA follows: TGTGCCAGTAGTATGAGTGTGGATCAGCCCCAGCATTTT. Encoded protein: CASSMSVDQPQHF.

This clone appeared many times. This sample includes further DNA sequences coding for the same CDR3. The chain carries TRBV7-2 and TRBJ2-7, with 12 bases matching TRBD2. This CDR3 is built from 15 residues. Per the germline V gene, CDR1 is SGHTA and CDR2 is FQGNSA. V lost 5 bases to trimming and J lost 2 bases; unmatched junction nucleotides: 4. The CDR3 is CASSPRTSGTYEQYF. The DNA of the CDR3 is TGTGCCAGCAGCCCCCGGACTAGCGGGACCTACGAGCAGTACTTC.

This chain joins TRBV28 and TRBJ2-3, with no clear D. CDR3 length: 12 residues. Germline V gives CDR1 MDHEN, CDR2 SYDVKM. The V end was cut by 3 bases, the J end by 13 bases, with 14 bases between. The CDR3 here is CASSFGRSLEYF. DNA for the CDR3: TGTGCCAGCAGTTTTGGGCGGAGCCTGGAGTATTTT.

The chain carries TRBV29-1 and TRBJ2-3; 10 bases agree with TRBD2. The V segment lost 4 bases and the J segment 0 bases; nucleotides outside the gene matches: 10. CDR1 and CDR2 (germline): SQVTM, ANQGSEA. This CDR3 has 17 amino acids. The CDR3 here is CSVAPPYSGRSTDTQYF. DNA of the CDR3: TGCAGCGTTGCCCCACCCTATAGCGGGAGGAGCACAGATACGCAGTATTTT.

This chain links TRBV7-9 with TRBJ1-5; the D gene is possibly TRBD1 (5 bases). Germline-derived CDR1 and CDR2 are SEHNR and FQNEAQ (reference sequence). The germline V and J ends were trimmed by 5 bases and 10 bases, with 12 bases remaining between them. The CDR3 extends over 12 amino acids. Written as DNA, the CDR3 is TGTGCCAGCAGCCCGGGACCCGTCCCCCAGCATTTT. This translates into CASSPGPVPQHF.